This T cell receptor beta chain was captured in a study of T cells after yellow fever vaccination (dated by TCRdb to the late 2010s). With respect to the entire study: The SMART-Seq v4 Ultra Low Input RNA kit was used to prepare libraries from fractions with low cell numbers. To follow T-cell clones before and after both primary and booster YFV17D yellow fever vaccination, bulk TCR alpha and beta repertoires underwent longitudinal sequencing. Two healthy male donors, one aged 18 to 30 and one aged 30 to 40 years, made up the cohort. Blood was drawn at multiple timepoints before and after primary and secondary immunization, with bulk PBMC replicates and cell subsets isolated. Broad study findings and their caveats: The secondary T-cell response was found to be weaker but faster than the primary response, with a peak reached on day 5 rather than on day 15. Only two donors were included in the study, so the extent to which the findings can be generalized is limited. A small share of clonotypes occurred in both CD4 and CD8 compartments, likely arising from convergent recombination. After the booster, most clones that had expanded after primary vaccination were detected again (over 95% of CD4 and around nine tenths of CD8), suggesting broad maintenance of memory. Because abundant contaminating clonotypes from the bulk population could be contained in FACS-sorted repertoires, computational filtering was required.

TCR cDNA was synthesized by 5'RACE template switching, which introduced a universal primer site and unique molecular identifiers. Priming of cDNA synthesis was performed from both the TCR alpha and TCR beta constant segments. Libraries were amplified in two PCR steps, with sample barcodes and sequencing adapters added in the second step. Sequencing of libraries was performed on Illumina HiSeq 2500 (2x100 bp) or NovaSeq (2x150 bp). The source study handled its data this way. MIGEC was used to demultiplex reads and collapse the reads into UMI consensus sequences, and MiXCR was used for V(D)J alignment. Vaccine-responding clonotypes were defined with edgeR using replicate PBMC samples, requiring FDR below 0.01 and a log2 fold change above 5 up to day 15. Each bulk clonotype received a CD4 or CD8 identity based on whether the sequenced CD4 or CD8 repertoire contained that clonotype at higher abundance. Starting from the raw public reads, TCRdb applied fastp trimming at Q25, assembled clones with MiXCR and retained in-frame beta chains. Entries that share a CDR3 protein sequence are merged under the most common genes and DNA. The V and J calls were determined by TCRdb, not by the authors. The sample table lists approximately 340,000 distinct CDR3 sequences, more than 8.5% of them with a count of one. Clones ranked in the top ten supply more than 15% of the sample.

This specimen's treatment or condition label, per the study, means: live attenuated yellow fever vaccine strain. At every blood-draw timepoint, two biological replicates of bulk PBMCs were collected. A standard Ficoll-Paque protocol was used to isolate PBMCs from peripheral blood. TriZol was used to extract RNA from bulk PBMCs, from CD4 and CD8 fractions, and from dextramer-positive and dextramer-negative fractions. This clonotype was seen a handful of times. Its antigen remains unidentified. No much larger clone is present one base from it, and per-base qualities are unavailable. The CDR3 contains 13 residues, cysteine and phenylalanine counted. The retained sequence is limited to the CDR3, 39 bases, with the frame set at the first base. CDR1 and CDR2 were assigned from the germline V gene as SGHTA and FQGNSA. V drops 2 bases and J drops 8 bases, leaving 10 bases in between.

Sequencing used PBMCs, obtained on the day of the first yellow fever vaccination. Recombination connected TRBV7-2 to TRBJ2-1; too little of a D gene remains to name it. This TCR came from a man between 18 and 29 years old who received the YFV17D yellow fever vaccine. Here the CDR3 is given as CASSLISLYEQFF. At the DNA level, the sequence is TGTGCCAGCAGCTTAATCTCTCTGTATGAGCAGTTCTTC.